This T cell receptor beta chain emerged from a study of graft-versus-host responses after intestinal transplantation. Lymphocytes from graft epithelium and lamina propria were isolated. Clones were read by immunoSEQ multiplex PCR, and TCRdb kept only the in-frame ones, dropping some. Among about 37,000 clones listed, roughly nine tenths were seen once. In this sample, this clone turned up once. The clonotype comes from a human patient who received an intestinal transplant, so some T cells may come from the graft donor. Sequencing used ileum tissue, obtained approximately 200 days after intestinal transplant.

In DNA form, the CDR3 reads TGTGCCAGCAGTACAGTGGTGGACACTGAAGCTTTCTTT. It is translated as CASSTVVDTEAFF. This chain connects TRBV28 to TRBJ1-1; D remains ambiguous. V lost 5 bases and J 3 bases, leaving 10 bases between the germline ends. Germline lookup yields CDR1 MDHEN and CDR2 SYDVKM. The CDR3 totals 13 residues.